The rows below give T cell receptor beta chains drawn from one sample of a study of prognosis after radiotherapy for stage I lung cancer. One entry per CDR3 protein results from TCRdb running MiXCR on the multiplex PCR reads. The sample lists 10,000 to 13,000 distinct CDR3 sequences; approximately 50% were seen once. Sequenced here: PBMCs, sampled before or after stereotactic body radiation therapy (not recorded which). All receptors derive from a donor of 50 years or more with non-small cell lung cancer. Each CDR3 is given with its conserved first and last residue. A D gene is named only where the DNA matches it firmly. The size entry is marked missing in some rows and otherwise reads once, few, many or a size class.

CDR3aa: CSAIDGVIGYTF; CDR3nt: TGCAGTGCTATAGATGGGGTGATTGGCTACACCTTC; j_gene: TRBJ1-2; abundance: -; d_gene: -; v_gene: TRBV20-1
CDR3aa: CASSVASGGAQTQYF; CDR3nt: TGTGCCAGCAGCGTAGCTAGTGGGGGGGCACAGACCCAGTACTTC; j_gene: TRBJ2-5; abundance: -; d_gene: -; v_gene: TRBV9
CDR3aa: CASSYPHSPLHF; CDR3nt: TGTGCCAGCAGTTACCCCCATTCACCCCTCCACTTT; j_gene: TRBJ1-6; abundance: -; d_gene: -; v_gene: TRBV6-5
CDR3aa: CASLSLSGTRGYEQYF; CDR3nt: TGTGCCAGCCTATCGTTGTCTGGTACCCGGGGCTACGAGCAGTACTTC; j_gene: TRBJ2-7; abundance: -; d_gene: -; v_gene: TRBV28
CDR3aa: CASSRQDYEQYF; CDR3nt: TGTGCCAGCAGTAGGCAGGACTACGAGCAGTACTTC; j_gene: TRBJ2-7; abundance: few; d_gene: -; v_gene: TRBV12-3/TRBV12-4
CDR3aa: CASSLGAGNTEAFF; CDR3nt: TGTGCCAGCAGCTTGGGGGCAGGGAACACTGAAGCTTTCTTT; j_gene: TRBJ1-1; abundance: medium-sized; d_gene: -; v_gene: TRBV5-4
CDR3aa: CASSSYNRLAGSSYEQYF; CDR3nt: TGTGCCAGCAGCTCATATAATAGACTAGCGGGGAGCTCCTACGAGCAGTACTTC; j_gene: TRBJ2-7; abundance: -; d_gene: TRBD2; v_gene: TRBV7-6
CDR3aa: CASSQLAGNTDTQYF; CDR3nt: TGTGCCAGTAGTCAGCTAGCGGGTAACACAGATACGCAGTATTTT; j_gene: TRBJ2-3; abundance: medium-sized; d_gene: TRBD2; v_gene: TRBV19
CDR3aa: CAWSDIGTGLGNTIYF; CDR3nt: TGTGCCTGGAGTGACATCGGGACAGGGCTTGGAAACACCATATATTTT; j_gene: TRBJ1-3; abundance: medium-sized; d_gene: TRBD1; v_gene: TRBV30
CDR3aa: CASSQSPGGTDTQYF; CDR3nt: TGCGCCAGCAGCCAAAGCCCCGGGGGCACAGATACGCAGTATTTT; j_gene: TRBJ2-3; abundance: medium-sized; d_gene: -; v_gene: TRBV4-3
CDR3aa: CAWRSGNTIYF; CDR3nt: TGTGCCTGGAGGTCTGGAAACACCATATATTTT; j_gene: TRBJ1-3; abundance: -; d_gene: -; v_gene: TRBV30
CDR3aa: CARGQGYEQYF; CDR3nt: TGTGCCAGAGGACAGGGCTACGAGCAGTACTTC; j_gene: TRBJ2-7; abundance: -; d_gene: TRBD1; v_gene: TRBV30
CDR3aa: CASSLDITSTDTQYF; CDR3nt: TGTGCCAGCAGCTTAGATATTACTAGCACAGATACGCAGTATTTT; j_gene: TRBJ2-3; abundance: -; d_gene: -; v_gene: TRBV11-2
CDR3aa: CASNLSGDSSTFF; CDR3nt: TGTGCCAGCAACCTTTCCGGGGACAGCTCGACTTTCTTT; j_gene: TRBJ1-1; abundance: -; d_gene: TRBD1; v_gene: TRBV28
CDR3aa: CAILQSNQPHHF; CDR3nt: TGTGCCATCCTACAGAGCAATCAGCCCCATCATTTT; j_gene: TRBJ1-5; abundance: -; d_gene: -; v_gene: TRBV28
CDR3aa: CASSSRTSTDTQYF; CDR3nt: TGTGCCAGCAGTTCCAGGACTAGCACAGATACGCAGTATTTT; j_gene: TRBJ2-3; abundance: medium-sized; d_gene: -; v_gene: TRBV6-5
CDR3aa: CASSLRRHSGANVLTF; CDR3nt: TGTGCCAGCAGTTTGAGGCGGCACTCTGGGGCCAACGTCCTGACTTTC; j_gene: TRBJ2-6; abundance: -; d_gene: -; v_gene: TRBV28
CDR3aa: CASSQRGQGNTGELFF; CDR3nt: TGCGCCAGCAGCCAAAGAGGACAGGGGAACACCGGGGAGCTGTTTTTT; j_gene: TRBJ2-2; abundance: medium-sized; d_gene: TRBD1; v_gene: TRBV4-3
CDR3aa: CASSLTGNTEAFF; CDR3nt: TGTGCCAGCAGTCTAACAGGGAACACTGAAGCTTTCTTT; j_gene: TRBJ1-1; abundance: -; d_gene: -; v_gene: TRBV25-1
CDR3aa: CASSLSLARGYTF; CDR3nt: TGTGCCAGCAGCTTAAGCCTTGCGCGTGGCTACACCTTC; j_gene: TRBJ1-2; abundance: -; d_gene: -; v_gene: TRBV7-9
CDR3aa: CASSPPGAREKLFF; CDR3nt: TGTGCCAGCTCACCACCGGGGGCGCGCGAAAAACTGTTTTTT; j_gene: TRBJ1-4; abundance: few; d_gene: -; v_gene: TRBV18
CDR3aa: CANQGEMTGACTGELFF; CDR3nt: TGTGCCAACCAGGGGGAGATGACAGGGGCGTGCACCGGGGAGCTGTTTTTT; j_gene: TRBJ2-2; abundance: -; d_gene: TRBD1; v_gene: TRBV12-3/TRBV12-4